This is a list of T cell receptor beta chains from one sample in a study of CD8 T cells in ankylosing spondylitis. TCRdb used MiXCR to reprocess the 5' RACE reads, holding one entry per CDR3 protein. Of around 770,000 distinct CDR3 sequences in the sample, about 12% were seen once. Sequencing input: blood, either unsorted or a sorted T cell fraction (not recorded which). The receptors were sampled from a male donor with ankylosing spondylitis. Each CDR3 is given with its conserved first and last residue. D genes are given only for firm matches. Expanded clones get a size class; other rows say once, few or many, or leave the size out.

clone_size: many
d_call: .
v_call: TRBV29-1
j_call: TRBJ2-3
cdr3_nt: TGCAGCGTTGATAGCGGCTACCACACAGATACGCAGTATTTT
cdr3_aa: CSVDSGYHTDTQYF

clone_size: .
d_call: .
v_call: TRBV5-1
j_call: TRBJ2-2
cdr3_nt: TGCGCCAGCACCGACACCGGGGAGCTGTTTTTT
cdr3_aa: CASTDTGELFF

clone_size: few
d_call: .
v_call: TRBV28
j_call: TRBJ1-5
cdr3_nt: TGTGCCAGCACGAACGACAGAGCCCGTGGGCCCCAGCATTTT
cdr3_aa: CASTNDRARGPQHF

clone_size: few
d_call: .
v_call: TRBV6-5
j_call: TRBJ2-5
cdr3_nt: TGTGCCAGCAGTTACAGGCATCAAGAGACCCAGTACTTC
cdr3_aa: CASSYRHQETQYF

clone_size: few
d_call: .
v_call: TRBV4-3
j_call: TRBJ2-1
cdr3_nt: TGCGCCAGCAGCCAAAAGCGGTCTTACAATGAGCAGTTCTTC
cdr3_aa: CASSQKRSYNEQFF

clone_size: .
d_call: TRBD1
v_call: TRBV18
j_call: TRBJ1-1
cdr3_nt: TGTGCCAGCTCACCACAACGACAGGGGAACACTGAAGCTTTCTTT
cdr3_aa: CASSPQRQGNTEAFF

clone_size: many
d_call: .
v_call: TRBV10-3
j_call: TRBJ2-2
cdr3_nt: TGTGCCATCAGGAGGACCGTCGGGGAGCTGTTTTTT
cdr3_aa: CAIRRTVGELFF

clone_size: few
d_call: .
v_call: TRBV20-1
j_call: TRBJ2-3
cdr3_nt: TGCAGTGCTAGAGATCGACGGGGTGGAAGGCTCACAGATACGCAGTATTTT
cdr3_aa: CSARDRRGGRLTDTQYF

clone_size: many
d_call: .
v_call: TRBV7-2
j_call: TRBJ2-1
cdr3_nt: TGTGCCAGCAGCCCCGACAGGAGCTCCTACAATGAGCAGTTCTTC
cdr3_aa: CASSPDRSSYNEQFF

clone_size: .
d_call: .
v_call: TRBV4-3
j_call: TRBJ2-2
cdr3_nt: TGCGCCAGCAGTGTCACACAGGGGAACACCGGGGAGCTGTTTTTT
cdr3_aa: CASSVTQGNTGELFF

clone_size: .
d_call: .
v_call: TRBV6-1
j_call: TRBJ1-5
cdr3_nt: TGTGCCAGCAGTAATCGGGGAGGAAATAGCAATCGGCCCCAGCATTTT
cdr3_aa: CASSNRGGNSNRPQHF

clone_size: .
d_call: .
v_call: TRBV29-1
j_call: TRBJ2-6
cdr3_nt: TGCAGCGTTGTAATTGGTTCTGGGGCCAACGTCCTGACTTTC
cdr3_aa: CSVVIGSGANVLTF

clone_size: .
d_call: .
v_call: TRBV5-4
j_call: TRBJ2-3
cdr3_nt: TGTGCCAGCAGCTTGGGGGCGGCAACTAGCACAGATACGCAGTATTTT
cdr3_aa: CASSLGAATSTDTQYF

clone_size: many
d_call: .
v_call: TRBV29-1
j_call: TRBJ2-3
cdr3_nt: TGCAGCGTTGTGGGGGCGGCAGATACGCAGTATTTT
cdr3_aa: CSVVGAADTQYF

clone_size: few
d_call: TRBD1
v_call: TRBV12-3/TRBV12-4
j_call: TRBJ1-2
cdr3_nt: TGTGCCAGCAGCCCGGGACAGGGACGGGCTAACTATGGCTACACCTTC
cdr3_aa: CASSPGQGRANYGYTF

clone_size: .
d_call: TRBD2
v_call: TRBV9
j_call: TRBJ2-1
cdr3_nt: TGTGCCAGCAGCCCCCAAGCGGGAGGGCCCTCGACAAATGAGCAGTTCTTC
cdr3_aa: CASSPQAGGPSTNEQFF